The 15 T cell receptor beta chains below come from one sample, sequenced in a study of T cell responses to AZD1222 COVID-19 vaccine. Sequencing was performed with immunoSEQ multiplex PCR; in TCRdb, only in-frame clones are kept and a portion is missing. In the table there are 75,000 to 100,000 clones, about 92% of which are singletons. Sample: peripheral blood, taken on day 0 of AZD1222 vaccination. Every receptor here comes from an adult in good health.

The chain combines TRBV5-1 with TRBJ2-1, with 10 bases aligning to TRBD2. CDR1 and CDR2 (germline): SGHRS, YFSETQ. This CDR3 comprises 20 residues. The V segment lost 0 bases and the J segment 9 bases; nucleotides outside the gene matches: 21. CDR3 bases: TGCGCCAGCAGCTTGGGGAGGATTCTGAAGGGACTAGCGACATGGGGTGAGCAGTTCTTC. Translation: CASSLGRILKGLATWGEQFF.

V is TRBV6-5 and J is TRBJ1-2; TRBD1 is a possible D gene (6 bases). Deletions cut 5 bases from V and 4 bases from J, with 14 bases between. CDR3 length: 14 amino acids. Germline V gene data show CDR1 as MNHEY and CDR2 as SVGAGI. CDR3 protein: CASSHGQSPYGYTF. CDR3 bases: TGTGCCAGCAGTCACGGACAGTCTCCCTATGGCTACACCTTC.

The V gene is TRBV15, the J gene TRBJ2-7; 8 nucleotides agree with TRBD2. Unmatched junction bases numbered 5, after V lost 1 base and J lost 3 bases. This CDR3 region has 15 residues. CDR1 is LNHNV and CDR2 is YYDKDF in the germline V gene (reference sequence). This CDR3 reads CATSRVSGAVYEQYF. The CDR3 DNA follows: TGTGCCACCAGCAGAGTTAGCGGGGCCGTCTACGAGCAGTACTTC. The variable domain in full, with the rest retrieved from reference TRBV15 and TRBJ2-7, is DAMVIQNPRYQVTQFGKPVTLSCSQTLNHNVMYWYQQKSSQAPKLLFHYYDKDFNNEADTPDNFQSRRPNTSFCFLDIRSPGLGDTAMYLCATSRVSGAVYEQYFGPGTRLTVT.

The rearrangement uses TRBV7-9 and TRBJ1-2; D not certain. This CDR3 contains 14 residues. V shed 5 bases and J shed 2 bases, with 12 bases lying between them. Germline V gene data show CDR1 as SEHNR and CDR2 as FQNEAQ (reference sequence). CDR3 protein: CASSPLAVNYGYTF. In DNA, the CDR3 is TGTGCCAGCAGCCCGCTCGCGGTCAACTATGGCTACACCTTC.

This CDR3 reads CASMSLGENIQYF. CDR3 DNA: TGTGCCAGCATGTCTCTGGGGGAAAACATTCAGTACTTC. The genes are TRBV5-4 and TRBJ2-4; possibly TRBD1 or TRBD2 for D (5 bases each). In germline, CDR1 is SGHNT, CDR2 YYREEE (reference sequence). The CDR3 extends over 13 amino acids. V gave up 6 bases and J gave up 5 bases, with 12 bases separating them.

This clone showed up just once. The CDR3 DNA reads TGTGCCAGCAGCCGGACAGGGTCTGAAGCTTTCTTT. It yields the protein CASSRTGSEAFF. The chain has TRBV7-8 and TRBJ1-1; 8 positions match TRBD1. Per the germline V gene, CDR1 is SGHVS and CDR2 is FQNEAQ. This CDR3 is built from 12 residues. Unmatched junction bases numbered 2, after V lost 5 bases and J lost 6 bases.

CDR3 sequence reads: CAGGTSGSNEQFF. In DNA, the CDR3 is TGTGCCGGCGGGACTAGCGGGAGTAATGAGCAGTTCTTC. This sequence joins TRBV6-5 and TRBJ2-1; 14 positions match TRBD2. Germline assignment: CDR1 MNHEY and CDR2 SVGAGI. With V trimmed by 11 bases and J by 7 bases, 4 bases remained unmatched. The CDR3 has 13 residues.

By proportion, this clone is medium-sized (0.01 to 0.1%). The chain carries TRBV14 and TRBJ2-1, with a possible D match to TRBD1 (6 bases). This CDR3 is 12 amino acids long. Germline V lookup: CDR1 SGHDN, CDR2 FVKESK. V lost 3 bases, J lost 12 bases, and 12 bases lay in between. The chain's CDR3 is CASSQSGERQFF. CDR3 bases: TGTGCCAGCAGCCAGTCAGGGGAAAGGCAGTTCTTC.

The chain is built from TRBV20-1 and TRBJ2-1, with unresolved D. The germline V and J ends were trimmed by 4 bases and 9 bases, with 10 bases remaining between them. CDR3 length: 11 amino acids. Germline V lookup: CDR1 DFQATT, CDR2 SNEGSKA (reference sequence). CDR3 residues: CSATGGGEQFF. CDR3 DNA sequence: TGCAGTGCTACCGGCGGCGGTGAGCAGTTCTTC.

Written as DNA, the CDR3 is TGTGCCAGCAGTGAATCACTAGCGGGGCACAATGAGCAGTTCTTC. Its protein product is CASSESLAGHNEQFF. The genes are TRBV25-1 and TRBJ2-1; TRBD2 aligns across 10 bases. CDR1 is MGHDK and CDR2 is SYGVNS in the germline V gene. CDR3 size: 15 residues. V lost 1 base and J lost 5; bases outside the gene matches: 2.

The chain couples TRBV5-1 to TRBJ1-3, with D unclear. The germline gives CDR1 SGHRS, CDR2 YFSETQ. Trimming pared 1 base from V and 1 base from J, leaving 3 bases between. The CDR3 has 13 amino acids. The CDR3 region is CASSLTSGNTIYF. The CDR3 bases are TGCGCCAGCAGCTTGACATCTGGAAACACCATATATTTT.

V and J are TRBV19 and TRBJ2-2, with D perhaps TRBD2 (5 bases). The CDR3 runs to 14 residues. Germline V gives CDR1 LNHDA, CDR2 SQIVND (reference sequence). Deletions cut 10 bases from V and 3 bases from J, with 15 bases between. CDR3: CATRPGIDTGELFF. CDR3 in DNA: TGTGCCACCAGACCGGGGATTGACACCGGGGAGCTGTTTTTT.

The chain couples TRBV3-1 (or the pseudogene TRBV3-2) to TRBJ1-2, with TRBD1 matching over 8 bases. The trim removed 0 bases at V and 7 bases at J, leaving 7 bases unmatched. Germline V gives CDR1 LGHDT, CDR2 YNNKEL (reference sequence). The CDR3 loop spans 15 amino acids. DNA of the CDR3: TGTGCCAGCAGCCAAGATTTGAGGACAGGGTTTGGCTACACCTTC. This translates into CASSQDLRTGFGYTF.

The chain uses TRBV11-2 and TRBJ2-3, with D possibly TRBD1 on 6 matching bases. With 6 bases removed from V and 3 bases from J, the gap between germline ends came to 16 bases. The CDR3 length is 15 residues. Germline V gene sequence: CDR1 SGHAT, CDR2 FQNNGV. The DNA for the CDR3 is TGTGCCAGCAGACCCGGGACACACTCAACAGATACGCAGTATTTT. Translating it yields CASRPGTHSTDTQYF. The complete variable domain, with remaining parts taken from reference TRBV11-2 and TRBJ2-3, reads EAGVAQSPRYKIIEKRQSVAFWCNPISGHATLYWYQQILGQGPKLLIQFQNNGVVDDSQLPKDRFSAERLKGVDSTLKIQPAKLEDSAVYLCASRPGTHSTDTQYFGPGTRLTVL.

The chain combines TRBV5-5 with TRBJ2-1; D gene ambiguous. The CDR3 length is 11 residues. Trimming stripped 0 bases from V and 12 bases from J, with 7 bases between. Germline values: CDR1 SGHKS, CDR2 YYEKEE (reference sequence). CDR3 nucleotides: TGTGCCAGCAGCTTGGCGGCAAGGCAGTTCTTC. Its protein is CASSLAARQFF.